Sequencing of this T cell receptor (beta chain) was carried out in a study of CD8 T cells in Susac syndrome. Study observations and caveats: The total CD8+ repertoires yielded 15 to 20 Susac-specific public clones and the CD8+ TEMRA repertoires yielded about 5.

All included Susac syndrome patients satisfied recently defined diagnostic criteria for definite or probable disease. An input of about 0.45 to 1 ug of RNA was subjected to reverse transcription using random hexamers. The immunoSEQ assay covered 54 Vbeta and 13 Jbeta segments for CDR3. TCRdb independently ran MiXCR on the immunoSEQ multiplex PCR reads; one entry per CDR3 protein. The table records about 140,000 distinct CDR3 sequences, over 90% of them present only once. V dropped 0 bases and J dropped 6 bases, with 24 bases sitting between them. Per germline, CDR1 GTSNPN and CDR2 SVGIG (reference sequence). The CDR3 has 18 residues. Details on this clonotype: What it binds is unknown.

The TCR comes from a human donor with Susac syndrome. The sequenced sample was CD8+ T cells from PBMCs. This sequence joins TRBV30 and TRBJ2-1, with D tentatively TRBD1 or TRBD2 (5 bases each). In nucleotides, the CDR3 is TGTGCCTGGAGTGTACCTGGTGCTGTGACAGCGGCGGCCAATGAGCAGTTCTTC. This sequence encodes CAWSVPGAVTAAANEQFF.